One sample yielded the 9 T cell receptor beta chains listed below, sequenced in a study of vaccination effects on CD4 cells after COVID-19. Measured with immunoSEQ multiplex PCR; TCRdb has only the in-frame clones, and not every one. This sample has 25,000 to 35,000 clones, with around 72% found just once. Their antigen targets remain unknown. Antigen-specific CD4+ T cell clonotypes were called by their expansion after viral peptide-pool culture in ViraFEST. Isolating CD4+ T cells followed approximately 11 days of culture. Recipients of the vaccine had no prior SARS-CoV-2 infection and negative nucleocapsid antibodies. The source was CD4+ T cells from PBMCs cultured with SARS-CoV-2 spike peptides, collected before COVID-19 vaccination. The receptors were sampled from a human donor who received a COVID-19 vaccine.

The chain links TRBV11-3 to TRBJ1-1; D not certain. Germline CDR1 SGHNT, CDR2 YENEEA. CDR3 length equals 12 residues. V lost 5 bases and J 7 bases, leaving 11 bases between the germline ends. The CDR3 loop is CASSLGWGEAFF. The CDR3 DNA reads as TGTGCCAGCAGCCTCGGATGGGGTGAAGCTTTCTTT.

The V call is TRBV4-1, the J call TRBJ1-4, with D possibly being TRBD1 (6 bases). Trimming cost V 0 bases and J 7 bases, with 15 bases left between them. CDR1 and CDR2 from the germline V gene are MGHRA and YSYEKL. The CDR3 loop spans 16 amino acids. The DNA of the CDR3 is TGCGCCAGCAGCCAAGATAGTTCGGGGGGGGCTGAAAAACTGTTTTTT. This encodes CASSQDSSGGAEKLFF.

The chain has TRBV7-8 and TRBJ2-7; 11 positions match TRBD2. Looked up from germline, CDR1 is SGHVS and CDR2 is FQNEAQ. This CDR3 comprises 15 residues. V lost 2 bases and J lost 5; bases outside the gene matches: 5. In DNA, the CDR3 is TGTGCCAGCAGCTTATCTAGCGGGAGGTCGGACGAGCAGTACTTC. Amino acids: CASSLSSGRSDEQYF.

This sequence joins TRBV11-2 and TRBJ2-1; a weak D match, TRBD1 (6 bases). Germline CDR1 is SGHAT and CDR2 is FQNNGV. The CDR3 has 15 amino acids. Trimming took 5 bases from V and 9 from J, leaving 20 bases between them. The CDR3 here is CASSASQGWVGEQFF. The CDR3, as DNA: TGTGCCAGCAGCGCCAGTCAGGGGTGGGTTGGTGAGCAGTTCTTC.

The J gene is TRBJ2-7, the V gene TRBV7-9, with 9 nucleotides matching TRBD2. V dropped 8 bases and J dropped 2; count of bases not matched to a gene: 7. Germline V gene sequence: CDR1 SEHNR, CDR2 FQNEAQ (reference sequence). The CDR3 covers 14 residues. CDR3 sequence: CASENSGGTYEQYF. The CDR3 DNA is TGTGCCAGCGAGAATAGCGGGGGCACCTACGAGCAGTACTTC.

The J gene is TRBJ1-3, the V gene TRBV28; D is ambiguous. The germline V and J ends were trimmed by 4 bases and 2 bases, with 15 bases remaining between them. This CDR3 has 16 residues. Germline lookup yields CDR1 MDHEN and CDR2 SYDVKM. CDR3 coding DNA: TGTGCCAGCAGTTCCCCACAGAGGGTAGCTGGAAACACCATATATTTT. As protein: CASSSPQRVAGNTIYF.

The J gene is TRBJ2-5, the V gene TRBV6-6, with D hard to call. Germline V lookup: CDR1 MNHNY, CDR2 SVGAGI (reference sequence). The CDR3 loop spans 11 amino acids. V was trimmed by 2 bases and J by 2 bases, leaving 0 bases between them. CDR3 loop: CASSYQETQYF. The CDR3 DNA reads TGTGCCAGCAGTTACCAAGAGACCCAGTACTTC.

Only one count was recorded for this clone. The gene calls are TRBV5-4 and TRBJ1-1; no reliable D call. Germline V CDR1 and CDR2: SGHNT, YYREEE (reference sequence). This CDR3 region has 14 residues. V was pared by 2 bases and J by 1 base, with 9 bases between. CDR3: CASSFEGRNTEAFF. In DNA form, the CDR3 reads TGTGCCAGCAGCTTCGAAGGGCGGAACACTGAAGCTTTCTTT.

This clone has only one observation. The rearrangement links TRBV9 to TRBJ1-1; unclear D gene. The CDR3 sequence is 13 residues long. V was clipped by 0 bases and J by 1 base, with 4 bases between them. CDR1 and CDR2 from the germline V gene are SGDLS and YYNGEE. The CDR3 DNA reads TGTGCCAGCAGCGTAGACACGAACACTGAAGCTTTCTTT. This sequence encodes CASSVDTNTEAFF.